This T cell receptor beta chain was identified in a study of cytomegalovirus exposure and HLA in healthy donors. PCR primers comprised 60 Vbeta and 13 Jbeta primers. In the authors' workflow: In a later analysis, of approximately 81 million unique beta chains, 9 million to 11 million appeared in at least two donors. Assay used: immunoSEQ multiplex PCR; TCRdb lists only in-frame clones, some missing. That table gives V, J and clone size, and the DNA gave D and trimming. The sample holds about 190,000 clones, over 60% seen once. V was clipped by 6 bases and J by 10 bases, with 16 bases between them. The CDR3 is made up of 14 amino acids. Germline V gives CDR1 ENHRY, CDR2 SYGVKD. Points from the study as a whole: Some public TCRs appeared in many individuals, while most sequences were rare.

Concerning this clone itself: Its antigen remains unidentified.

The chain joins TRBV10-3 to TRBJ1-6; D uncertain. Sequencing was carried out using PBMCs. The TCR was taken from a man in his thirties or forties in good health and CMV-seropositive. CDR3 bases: TGTGCCATCAGGAATCGGACTTGGCTATCACCCCTCCACTTT. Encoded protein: CAIRNRTWLSPLHF.